The clone carrying this T cell receptor (beta chain) was detected once. Methods used by the authors: Reference gene primer amplification gave nucleated cell count estimates. Sequenced by immunoSEQ multiplex PCR; TCRdb stores in-frame clones only, minus some. D and trimming come from the DNA, and the V and J calls and clone size come from that table. The table lists 200,000 to 300,000 clones, about 88% of them singletons, with 4% in the top ten. Germline trimming cut 5 bases from V and 5 bases from J; bases unmatched to any gene: 6. The CDR3 is 14 residues long. CDR1 and CDR2 from the germline V gene are SEHNR and FQNEAQ (reference sequence). The source of the sample is a study of blood T cell repertoires in COVID-19. Across the study: Some COVID-19 samples were acute and others convalescent; all came from the United States, Italy and Spain. The analysed material was cDNA or gDNA that came from T cells, B-cell-depleted T cells, or PBMCs.

The clonotype was recovered from a man between 60 and 70 years old who had recovered from COVID-19. The genes are TRBV7-9 and TRBJ1-2, with 9 bases matching TRBD1. The material sequenced was peripheral blood. The DNA of the CDR3 is TGTGCCAGCAGCAGAACAGGGGGCGGTTATGGCTACACCTTC. Amino acids: CASSRTGGGYGYTF.